A selection of T cell receptor beta chains follows, all from one sample in a study of immune characterization of retroperitoneal liposarcoma. TCRdb ran MiXCR on the PCR reads and lists one entry per CDR3 protein. The repertoire includes about 11,000 distinct CDR3 sequences, roughly 20% of them detected once, and about 8.9% sits in the top ten. The sample consisted of blood. These receptors were taken from a female donor with retroperitoneal liposarcoma. CDR3s include the opening cysteine and the closing phenylalanine or tryptophan. A D gene is named only where the DNA matches it firmly. Size is omitted from some rows. Given values are once, few, many or a class for expanded clones.

D gene	J gene	clone size	V gene	CDR3 protein	CDR3 DNA
-	TRBJ2-1	-	TRBV6-2/TRBV6-3	CASSPPGLLPDEQFF	TGTGCCAGCAGTCCCCCGGGACTGCTTCCCGATGAGCAGTTCTTC
TRBD2	TRBJ2-1	many	TRBV6-1	CATVLAGGERNEQFF	TGTGCCACCGTTCTAGCGGGAGGGGAGAGGAATGAGCAGTTCTTC
TRBD2	TRBJ2-2	few	TRBV24-1	CATSRSGRTSFPGELFF	TGTGCCACCAGTAGAAGCGGTCGGACTAGCTTCCCCGGGGAGCTGTTTTTT
-	TRBJ2-1	few	TRBV12-3/TRBV12-4	CASSLKGGSEQFF	TGTGCCAGCAGTTTAAAGGGCGGTTCGGAGCAGTTCTTC
TRBD1	TRBJ2-7	medium-sized	TRBV12-3/TRBV12-4	CASSFSDREPDEQYF	TGTGCCAGCAGTTTCTCGGACAGGGAACCCGACGAGCAGTACTTC
TRBD1	TRBJ1-6	-	TRBV4-3	CASSQVRQGGSSNSPLHF	TGCGCCAGCAGCCAAGTTCGACAGGGGGGCTCAAGTAATTCACCCCTCCACTTT
TRBD2	TRBJ2-1	-	TRBV6-4	CASSESGTSGIDNEQFF	TGTGCCAGCAGTGAATCGGGTACTAGCGGGATAGACAATGAGCAGTTCTTC
-	TRBJ2-3	many	TRBV11-2	CASRRLVGSTDTQYF	TGTGCCAGCAGGCGACTAGTCGGTAGCACAGATACGCAGTATTTT
-	TRBJ2-2	-	TRBV6-2/TRBV6-3	CASSHRSVSNTGELFF	TGTGCCAGCAGTCACAGGTCGGTCTCGAACACCGGGGAGCTGTTTTTT
-	TRBJ2-7	medium-sized	TRBV27	CASSRRVFYEQYF	TGTGCCAGCAGTAGACGGGTTTTCTACGAGCAGTACTTC
-	TRBJ2-3	medium-sized	TRBV6-1	CASSDGGARNTQYF	TGTGCCAGCAGTGATGGCGGGGCTAGAAATACGCAGTATTTT
-	TRBJ1-5	few	TRBV12-5	CASLPDGNQPQHF	TGTGCTAGCCTGCCGGATGGCAATCAGCCCCAGCATTTT
TRBD2	TRBJ2-7	few	TRBV6-1	CASSDPGLAASYEQYF	TGTGCCAGCAGTGACCCGGGACTAGCGGCCTCCTACGAGCAGTACTTC